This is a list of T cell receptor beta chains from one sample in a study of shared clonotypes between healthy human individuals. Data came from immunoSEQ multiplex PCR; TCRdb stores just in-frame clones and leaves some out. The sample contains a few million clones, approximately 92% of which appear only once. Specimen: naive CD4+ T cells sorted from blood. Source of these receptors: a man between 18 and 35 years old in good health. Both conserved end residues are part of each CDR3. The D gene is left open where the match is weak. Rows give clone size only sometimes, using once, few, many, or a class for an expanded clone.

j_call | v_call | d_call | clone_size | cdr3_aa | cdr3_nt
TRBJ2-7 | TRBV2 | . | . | CASSEVGTLNEQYF | TGTGCCAGCAGTGAAGTAGGGACACTCAACGAGCAGTACTTC
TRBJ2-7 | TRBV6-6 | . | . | CASSPHTGWEQYF | TGTGCCAGCAGCCCACACACCGGTTGGGAGCAGTACTTC
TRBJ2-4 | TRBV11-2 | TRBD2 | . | CASSITSGGALTKNIQYF | TGTGCCAGCAGCATAACTAGCGGGGGGGCCCTAACCAAAAACATTCAGTACTTC
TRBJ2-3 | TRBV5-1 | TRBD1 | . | CASRKKTGTGHTDTQYF | TGCGCCAGCAGGAAAAAAACCGGGACAGGGCACACAGATACGCAGTATTTT
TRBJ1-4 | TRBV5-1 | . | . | CASSLARESEKLFF | TGCGCCAGCAGCTTGGCCAGGGAGTCTGAAAAACTGTTTTTT
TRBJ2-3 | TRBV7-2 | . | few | CASSPGPPQDTQYF | TGTGCCAGCAGCCCAGGACCGCCTCAGGATACGCAGTATTTT
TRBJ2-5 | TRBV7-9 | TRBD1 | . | CASSLGTGQRETQYF | TGTGCCAGCAGCTTGGGGACAGGACAAAGAGAGACCCAGTACTTC
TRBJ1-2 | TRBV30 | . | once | CASRGLNYGYTF | TGTGCCTCTCGGGGCCTTAACTATGGCTACACCTTC
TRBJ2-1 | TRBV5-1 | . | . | CASSLSYNEQFF | TGCGCCAGCAGCTTAAGCTACAATGAGCAGTTCTTC
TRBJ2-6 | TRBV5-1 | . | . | CASSFTDSSGANVLTF | TGCGCCAGCAGCTTCACAGACAGTTCTGGGGCCAACGTCCTGACTTTC
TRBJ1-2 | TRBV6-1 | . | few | CASSEHLYGYTF | TGTGCCAGCAGTGAACACCTCTATGGCTACACCTTC
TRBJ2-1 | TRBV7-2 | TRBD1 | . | CASSREGAVINEQFF | TGTGCCAGCAGCCGCGAGGGGGCGGTGATCAATGAGCAGTTCTTC
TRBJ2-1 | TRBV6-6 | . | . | CASSYSRDNEQFF | TGTGCCAGCAGTTACTCCAGGGACAATGAGCAGTTCTTC
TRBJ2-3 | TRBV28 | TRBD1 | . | CASRGPGTANSDTQYF | TGTGCCAGCAGGGGCCCCGGGACAGCGAACTCAGATACGCAGTATTTT
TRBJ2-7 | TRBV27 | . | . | CASSTRGWGGYEQYF | TGTGCCAGCAGTACCAGGGGGTGGGGGGGCTACGAGCAGTACTTC
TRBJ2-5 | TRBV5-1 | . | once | CASTQGPQETQYF | TGCGCCAGCACCCAGGGACCCCAAGAGACCCAGTACTTC
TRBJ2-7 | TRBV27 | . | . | CASSPASGPLGKIDEQYF | TGTGCCAGCAGTCCGGCATCCGGGCCCCTAGGAAAAATCGACGAGCAGTACTTC
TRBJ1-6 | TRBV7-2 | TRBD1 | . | CASIPGTGGSPLHF | TGTGCCAGCATCCCCGGGACAGGGGGTTCACCCCTCCACTTT
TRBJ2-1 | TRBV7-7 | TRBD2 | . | CASSPVVASGRSYNEQFF | TGTGCTAGCAGCCCAGTTGTGGCTAGCGGGAGATCCTACAATGAGCAGTTCTTC
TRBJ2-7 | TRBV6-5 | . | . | CASSYSPGGAYEQYF | TGTGCCAGCAGTTACTCCCCAGGGGGGGCTTACGAGCAGTACTTC
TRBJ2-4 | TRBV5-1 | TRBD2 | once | CASSRGEGLIQYF | TGCGCCAGCAGCCGAGGGGAGGGCCTCATTCAGTACTTC
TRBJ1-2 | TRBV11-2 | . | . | CASSPPGKRYGYTF | TGTGCCAGCAGCCCCCCGGGGAAACGCTATGGCTACACCTTC
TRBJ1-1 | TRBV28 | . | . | CASSFGLNTEAFF | TGTGCCAGCAGTTTTGGGTTGAACACTGAAGCTTTCTTT
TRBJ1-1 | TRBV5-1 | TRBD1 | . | CASSFGGTDMNTEAFF | TGCGCCAGCAGCTTTGGGGGGACAGACATGAACACTGAAGCTTTCTTT
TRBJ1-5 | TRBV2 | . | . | CASSGILGDQPQHF | TGTGCCAGCAGTGGAATTTTGGGCGATCAGCCCCAGCATTTT
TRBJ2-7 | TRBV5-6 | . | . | CASSLLSTLTYEQYF | TGTGCCAGCAGCTTGTTGTCTACCTTAACCTACGAGCAGTACTTC